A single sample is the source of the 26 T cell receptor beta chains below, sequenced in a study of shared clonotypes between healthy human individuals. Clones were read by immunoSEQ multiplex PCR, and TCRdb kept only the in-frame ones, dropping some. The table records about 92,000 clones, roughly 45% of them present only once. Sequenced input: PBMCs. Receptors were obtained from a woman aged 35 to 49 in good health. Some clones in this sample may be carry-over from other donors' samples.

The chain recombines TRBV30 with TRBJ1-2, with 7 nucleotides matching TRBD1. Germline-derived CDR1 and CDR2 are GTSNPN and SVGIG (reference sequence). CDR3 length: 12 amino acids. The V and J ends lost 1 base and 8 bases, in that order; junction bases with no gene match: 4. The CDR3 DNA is TGTGCCTGGAGTGCCACAGGGGCAGGCTACACCTTC. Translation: CAWSATGAGYTF.

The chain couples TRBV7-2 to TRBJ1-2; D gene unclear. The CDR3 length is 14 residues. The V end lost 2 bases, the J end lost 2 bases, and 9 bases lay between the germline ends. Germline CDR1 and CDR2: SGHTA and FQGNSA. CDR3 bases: TGTGCCAGCAGCTTACGGCCGGGGAACTATGGCTACACCTTC. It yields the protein CASSLRPGNYGYTF.

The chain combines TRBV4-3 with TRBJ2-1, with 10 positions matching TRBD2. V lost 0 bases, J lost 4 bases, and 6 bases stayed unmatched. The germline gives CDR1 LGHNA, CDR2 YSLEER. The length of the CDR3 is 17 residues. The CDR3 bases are TGCGCCAGCAGCCAAGATGTCACTAGCGGGGTTTACAATGAGCAGTTCTTC. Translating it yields CASSQDVTSGVYNEQFF.

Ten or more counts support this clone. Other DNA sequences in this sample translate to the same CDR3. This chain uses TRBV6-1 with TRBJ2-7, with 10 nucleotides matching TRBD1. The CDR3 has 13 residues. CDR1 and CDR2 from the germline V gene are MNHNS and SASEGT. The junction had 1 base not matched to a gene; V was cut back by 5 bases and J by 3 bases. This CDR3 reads CASSWDRGYEQYF. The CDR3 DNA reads TGTGCCAGCAGTTGGGACAGGGGCTACGAGCAGTACTTC.

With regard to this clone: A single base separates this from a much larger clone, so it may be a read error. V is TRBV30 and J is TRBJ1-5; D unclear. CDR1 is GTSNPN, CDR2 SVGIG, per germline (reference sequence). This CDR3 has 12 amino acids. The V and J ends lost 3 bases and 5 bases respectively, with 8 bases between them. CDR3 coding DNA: TGTGCCTGGAGACAGCCCGATCAGCCCCAGCATTTT. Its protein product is CAWRQPDQPQHF.

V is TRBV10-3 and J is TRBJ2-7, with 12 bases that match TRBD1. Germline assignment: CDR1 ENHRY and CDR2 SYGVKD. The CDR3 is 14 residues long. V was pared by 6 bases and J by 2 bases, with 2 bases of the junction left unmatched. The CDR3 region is CAIRGTGGPYEQYF. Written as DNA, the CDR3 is TGTGCCATCAGGGGGACAGGGGGCCCCTACGAGCAGTACTTC.

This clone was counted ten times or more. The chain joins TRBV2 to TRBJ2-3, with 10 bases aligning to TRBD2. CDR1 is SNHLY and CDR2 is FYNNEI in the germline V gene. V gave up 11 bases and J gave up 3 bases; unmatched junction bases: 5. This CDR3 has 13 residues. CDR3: CAGAGGPTDTQYF. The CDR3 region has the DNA TGTGCCGGAGCGGGAGGGCCTACAGATACGCAGTATTTT.

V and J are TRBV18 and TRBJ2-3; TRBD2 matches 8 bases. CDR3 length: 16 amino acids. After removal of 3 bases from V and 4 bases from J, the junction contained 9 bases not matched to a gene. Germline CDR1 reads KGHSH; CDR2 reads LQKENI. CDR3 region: CASSPGYREGSDTQYF. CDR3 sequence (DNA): TGTGCCAGCTCACCGGGCTATCGGGAGGGCTCAGATACGCAGTATTTT.

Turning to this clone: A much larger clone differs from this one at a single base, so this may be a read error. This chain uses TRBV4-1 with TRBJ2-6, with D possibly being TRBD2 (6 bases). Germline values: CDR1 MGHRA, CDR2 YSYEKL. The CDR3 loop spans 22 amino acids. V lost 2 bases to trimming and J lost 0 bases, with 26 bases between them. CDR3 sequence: CASSQNPAAGLTGYSGANVLTF. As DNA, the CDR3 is TGCGCCAGCAGCCAAAATCCGGCGGCGGGGCTGACGGGGTACTCTGGGGCCAACGTCCTGACTTTC.

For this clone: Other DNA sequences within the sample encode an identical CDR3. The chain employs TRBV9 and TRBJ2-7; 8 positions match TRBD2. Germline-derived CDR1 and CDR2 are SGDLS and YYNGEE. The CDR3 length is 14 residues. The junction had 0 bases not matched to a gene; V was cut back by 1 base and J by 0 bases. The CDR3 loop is CASSVTSGSYEQYF. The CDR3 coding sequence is TGTGCCAGCAGCGTAACTAGCGGCTCCTACGAGCAGTACTTC.

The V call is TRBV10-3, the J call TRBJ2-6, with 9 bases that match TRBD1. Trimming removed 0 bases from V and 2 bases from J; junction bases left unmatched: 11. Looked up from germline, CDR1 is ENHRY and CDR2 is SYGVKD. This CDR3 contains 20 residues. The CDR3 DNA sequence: TGTGCCATCAGTGAGTCAACAGGGACAGGGTGGTTGGCTGGGGCCAACGTCCTGACTTTC. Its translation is CAISESTGTGWLAGANVLTF.

The CDR3 DNA sequence: TGCAGCGTAGAGACTAGCGGGATCGAGCAGTACTTC. Translating gives CSVETSGIEQYF. The chain recombines TRBV29-1 with TRBJ2-7, with 11 bases matching TRBD2. J lost 6 bases, V lost 6 bases, and 4 bases had no gene match. Germline CDR1 is SQVTM and CDR2 is ANQGSEA. This CDR3 region has 12 residues.

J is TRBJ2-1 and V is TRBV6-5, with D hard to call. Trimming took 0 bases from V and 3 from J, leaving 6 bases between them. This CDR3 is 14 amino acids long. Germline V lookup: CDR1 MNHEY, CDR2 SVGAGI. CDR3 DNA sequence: TGTGCCAGCAGTTACTCACGGGTCTACAATGAGCAGTTCTTC. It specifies CASSYSRVYNEQFF.

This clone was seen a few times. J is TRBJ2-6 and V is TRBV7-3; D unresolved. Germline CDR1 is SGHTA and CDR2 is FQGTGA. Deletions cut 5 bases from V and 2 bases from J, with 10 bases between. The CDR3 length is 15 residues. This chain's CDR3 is CASSPVLAGANVLTF. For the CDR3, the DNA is TGTGCCAGCAGCCCCGTGCTGGCTGGGGCCAACGTCCTGACTTTC.

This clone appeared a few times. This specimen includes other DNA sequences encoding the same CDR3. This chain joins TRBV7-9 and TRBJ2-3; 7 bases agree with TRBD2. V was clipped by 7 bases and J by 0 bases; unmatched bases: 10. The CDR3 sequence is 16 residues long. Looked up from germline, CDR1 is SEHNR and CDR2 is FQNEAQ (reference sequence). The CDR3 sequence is CASTRGTAGSTDTQYF. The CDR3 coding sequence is TGTGCCAGCACCCGAGGTACAGCGGGAAGCACAGATACGCAGTATTTT.

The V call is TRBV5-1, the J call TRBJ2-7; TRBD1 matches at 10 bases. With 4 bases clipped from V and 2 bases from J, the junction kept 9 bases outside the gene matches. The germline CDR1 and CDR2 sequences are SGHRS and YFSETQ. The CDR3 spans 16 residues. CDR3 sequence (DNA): TGCGCCAGCAGCCCAGGGCGGGACAGGGGAACCTACGAGCAGTACTTC. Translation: CASSPGRDRGTYEQYF.

DNA of the CDR3: TGCGCCAGCAGTCGCGGGGGGACAGACCCCACAGATACGCAGTATTTT. It translates to CASSRGGTDPTDTQYF. The chain links TRBV5-1 to TRBJ2-3; a weak D match, TRBD2 (8 bases). In germline, CDR1 is SGHRS, CDR2 YFSETQ. The ends were cut back, 5 bases at V and 2 bases at J, with 18 bases in the middle. The CDR3 is 16 amino acids.

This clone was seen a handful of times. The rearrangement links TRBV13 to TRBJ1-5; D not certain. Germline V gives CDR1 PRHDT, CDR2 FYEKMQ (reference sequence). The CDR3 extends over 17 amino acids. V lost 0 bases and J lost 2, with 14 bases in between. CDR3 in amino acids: CASSLGGGRRGNQPQHF. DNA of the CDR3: TGTGCCAGCAGCTTAGGCGGAGGTCGGAGGGGCAATCAGCCCCAGCATTTT.

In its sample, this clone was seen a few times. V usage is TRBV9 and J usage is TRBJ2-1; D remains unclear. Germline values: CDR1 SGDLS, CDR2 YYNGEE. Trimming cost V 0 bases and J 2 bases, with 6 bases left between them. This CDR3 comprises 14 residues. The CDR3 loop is CASSVVTAYNEQFF. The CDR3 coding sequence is TGTGCCAGCAGCGTAGTGACTGCCTACAATGAGCAGTTCTTC.

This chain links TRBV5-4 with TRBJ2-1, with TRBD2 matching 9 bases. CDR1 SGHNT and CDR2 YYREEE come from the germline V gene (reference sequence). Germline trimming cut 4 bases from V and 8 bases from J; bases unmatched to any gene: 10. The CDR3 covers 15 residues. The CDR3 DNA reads TGTGCCAGCAGCACTGGGACTAGCAGGATCGATGAGCAGTTCTTC. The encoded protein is CASSTGTSRIDEQFF.

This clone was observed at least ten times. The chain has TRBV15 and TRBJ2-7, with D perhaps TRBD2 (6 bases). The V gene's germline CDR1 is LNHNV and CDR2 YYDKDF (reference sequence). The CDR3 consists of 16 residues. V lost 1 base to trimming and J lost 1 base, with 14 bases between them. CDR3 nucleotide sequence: TGTGCCACCAGCAGAGGTCGCGGGACCGGTTCCTACGAGCAGTACTTC. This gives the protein CATSRGRGTGSYEQYF.

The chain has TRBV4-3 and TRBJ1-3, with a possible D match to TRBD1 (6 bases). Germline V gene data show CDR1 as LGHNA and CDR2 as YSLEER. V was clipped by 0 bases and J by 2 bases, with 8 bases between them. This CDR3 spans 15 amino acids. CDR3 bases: TGCGCCAGCAGCCAAGATGCAGGGGCTGGAAACACCATATATTTT. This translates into CASSQDAGAGNTIYF.

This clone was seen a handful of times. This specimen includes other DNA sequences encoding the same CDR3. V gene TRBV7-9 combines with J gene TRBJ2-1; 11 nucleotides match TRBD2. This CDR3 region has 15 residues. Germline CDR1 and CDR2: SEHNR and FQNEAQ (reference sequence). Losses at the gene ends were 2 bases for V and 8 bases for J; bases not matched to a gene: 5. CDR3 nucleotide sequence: TGTGCCAGCAGCTTACGAACTAGCGGGAGTGATGAGCAGTTCTTC. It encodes CASSLRTSGSDEQFF.

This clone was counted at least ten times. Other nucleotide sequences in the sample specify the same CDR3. The CDR3 loop reads CSVVGQGNTEAFF. CDR3 bases: TGCAGCGTTGTCGGACAGGGCAACACTGAAGCTTTCTTT. The chain combines TRBV29-1 with TRBJ1-1; the match to TRBD1 covers 8 bases. V shed 4 bases and J 2 bases; nucleotides not matched to a gene: 3. This CDR3 is 13 amino acids long. Per germline, CDR1 SQVTM and CDR2 ANQGSEA.

CDR3 loop: CASSQWDGTRHEQYF. The CDR3 coding sequence is TGCGCCAGCAGCCAATGGGACGGAACTCGGCACGAGCAGTACTTC. The V call is TRBV4-3, the J call TRBJ2-7; perhaps D is TRBD1 or TRBD2 (5 bases each). Germline V gene sequence: CDR1 LGHNA, CDR2 YSLEER. The CDR3 has 15 amino acids. Trimming shortened V by 2 bases and J by 5 bases, and 16 bases separated the two germline ends.

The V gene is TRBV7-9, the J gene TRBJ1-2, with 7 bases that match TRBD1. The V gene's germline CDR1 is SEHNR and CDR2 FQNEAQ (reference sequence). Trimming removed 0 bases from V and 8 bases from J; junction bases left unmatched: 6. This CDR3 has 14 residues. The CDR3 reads CASSLALTGAGYTF. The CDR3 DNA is TGTGCCAGCAGCTTAGCGCTTACAGGGGCGGGCTACACCTTC.